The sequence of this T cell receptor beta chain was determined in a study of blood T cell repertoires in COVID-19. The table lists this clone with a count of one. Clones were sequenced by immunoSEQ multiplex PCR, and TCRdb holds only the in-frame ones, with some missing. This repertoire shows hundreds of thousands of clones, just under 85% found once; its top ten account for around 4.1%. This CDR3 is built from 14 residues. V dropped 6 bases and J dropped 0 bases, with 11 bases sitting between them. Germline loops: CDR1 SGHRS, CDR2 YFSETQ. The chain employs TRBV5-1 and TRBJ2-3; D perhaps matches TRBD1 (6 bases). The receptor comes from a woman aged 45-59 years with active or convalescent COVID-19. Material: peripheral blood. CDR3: CASNQGQSTDTQYF. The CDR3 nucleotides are TGCGCCAGCAACCAGGGGCAGAGCACAGATACGCAGTATTTT.